The 29 T cell receptor beta chains below were found in one sample sequenced in a study of response to subunit inactivated influenza vaccine. MiXCR, applied by TCRdb to the RT-PCR reads, yields one record per CDR3 protein. This sample has about 520,000 distinct CDR3 sequences, with 25% found just once. The sample consisted of CD4+ T cells sorted from PBMCs, taken approximately 5 days after vaccination. The source of these receptors is a man aged 50 to 60 who received an inactivated influenza vaccine.

The CDR3 bases are TGTGCCAGCAGCCGACAGGGGTCTATCTCCTACGAGCAGTACTTC. Translating it yields CASSRQGSISYEQYF. This chain connects TRBV7-6 to TRBJ2-7, with 8 bases that match TRBD1. The CDR3 consists of 15 residues. CDR1 is SGHVS and CDR2 is FNYEAQ in the germline V gene. J was trimmed by 0 bases and V by 5 bases; bases with no gene match: 6.

This clonotype was seen only a few times. DNA for the CDR3: TGCAGTGCTAGAGATCCAGGGGGCTCACCCCTCCACTTT. This sequence encodes CSARDPGGSPLHF. V is TRBV20-1 and J is TRBJ1-6; 8 bases are shared with TRBD1. Unmatched junction bases numbered 2, after V lost 0 bases and J lost 10 bases. The CDR3 has 13 residues. CDR1 and CDR2 from the germline V gene are DFQATT and SNEGSKA (reference sequence).

This rearrangement joins TRBV23-1 to TRBJ2-6; D is unclear. TRBV23-1 is an open reading frame whose function is uncertain. V lost 8 bases to trimming and J lost 4 bases, with 9 bases between them. CDR3 length equals 13 residues. The CDR3 is CASRRRGANVLTF. The CDR3 DNA sequence: TGCGCCAGCCGTCGTAGAGGGGCCAACGTCCTGACTTTC.

V usage is TRBV6-6 and J usage is TRBJ1-3, with 10 bases fitting TRBD1. From germline, CDR1 is MNHNY and CDR2 SVGAGI (reference sequence). Trimming took 6 bases from V and 7 from J; bases not matched to a gene: 3. This CDR3 region has 13 residues. Here the CDR3 reads CASRMGQGNTIYF. The CDR3 DNA reads as TGTGCCAGCAGGATGGGACAGGGGAACACCATATATTTT.

This clonotype appeared a few times. The gene calls are TRBV28 and TRBJ2-1, with 14 bases aligning to TRBD2. Germline V gene lookup returns CDR1 MDHEN and CDR2 SYDVKM. The CDR3 loop spans 16 amino acids. V was clipped by 5 bases and J by 7 bases; unmatched bases: 7. CDR3 in amino acids: CASSLRTSGRLNEQFF. CDR3 nucleotides: TGTGCCAGCAGTCTCCGGACTAGCGGGAGGTTAAATGAGCAGTTCTTC.

The genes are TRBV10-3 and TRBJ2-5; D could derive from TRBD1 or TRBD2 (6 bases each). The germline V gene has CDR1 ENHRY and CDR2 SYGVKD. The ends were cut back, 9 bases at V and 4 bases at J, with 24 bases in the middle. CDR3 length equals 16 residues. Here the CDR3 DNA reads TGTGCCATTGCCACTAGGGGGGCCACCGGGGGAGAGACCCAGTACTTC. Residues: CAIATRGATGGETQYF.

This chain uses TRBV24-1 with TRBJ2-1; 12 positions agree with TRBD1. CDR1 is KGHDR and CDR2 is SFDVKD in the germline V gene. The CDR3 is made up of 16 amino acids. The junction had 5 bases not matched to a gene; V was cut back by 4 bases and J by 5 bases. CDR3 protein: CATSDVGQGANNEQFF. In DNA, the CDR3 is TGTGCCACCAGTGACGTGGGACAGGGGGCGAACAATGAGCAGTTCTTC.

V usage is TRBV30 and J usage is TRBJ1-2, with unresolved D. Per the germline V gene, CDR1 is GTSNPN and CDR2 is SVGIG (reference sequence). Trimming cost V 3 bases and J 7 bases, with 12 bases left between them. The CDR3 covers 12 residues. The CDR3 is CAWRGTGAGYTF. The CDR3 region has the DNA TGTGCCTGGAGGGGTACTGGCGCTGGCTACACCTTC.

This clonotype was seen a handful of times. This chain connects TRBV4-1 to TRBJ1-2; D remains unclear. This CDR3 is built from 14 residues. Germline V lookup: CDR1 MGHRA, CDR2 YSYEKL. Deletions cut 6 bases from V and 4 bases from J, with 15 bases between. The DNA for the CDR3 is TGCGCCAGCAGTTCGCCCCGAAGGAGCTATGGCTACACCTTC. Translating it yields CASSSPRRSYGYTF.

The rearrangement links TRBV20-1 to TRBJ1-1, with TRBD1 matching over 7 bases. Losses at the gene ends were 6 bases for V and 0 bases for J; bases not matched to a gene: 4. The CDR3 is made up of 13 amino acids. Germline loops: CDR1 DFQATT, CDR2 SNEGSKA (reference sequence). The CDR3 nucleotides read TGCAGTGCGGCCGGGACAGTGAACACTGAAGCTTTCTTT. Protein sequence: CSAAGTVNTEAFF.

This clonotype was detected only a few times. The chain has TRBV28 and TRBJ2-2; 9 nucleotides align to TRBD2. The V gene's germline CDR1 is MDHEN and CDR2 SYDVKM. V lost 1 base to trimming and J lost 5 bases; unmatched junction nucleotides: 11. The CDR3 length is 18 residues. CDR3 bases: TGTGCCAGCAGTTTATTGGCGGGAGGGCCAACAGGGACCGGGGAGCTGTTTTTT. Its translation is CASSLLAGGPTGTGELFF.

This clonotype appeared a few times. The chain recombines TRBV24-1 with TRBJ2-2; D might be TRBD1 (6 bases). This CDR3 spans 17 amino acids. Germline loops: CDR1 KGHDR, CDR2 SFDVKD. Trimming shortened V by 1 base and J by 4 bases, and 15 bases separated the two germline ends. The DNA for the CDR3 is TGTGCCACCAGTGATTTAAAAGCTCTCAGGGGCACCGGGGAGCTGTTTTTT. Encoded protein: CATSDLKALRGTGELFF.

This rearrangement joins TRBV11-2 to TRBJ2-3, with D tentatively TRBD1 (6 bases). The CDR3 has 16 amino acids. The germline V gene has CDR1 SGHAT and CDR2 FQNNGV. V was clipped by 7 bases and J by 0 bases, with 17 bases between them. CDR3 in amino acids: CASTDPWGPSTDTQYF. CDR3 sequence (DNA): TGTGCCAGCACCGACCCGTGGGGGCCTAGCACAGATACGCAGTATTTT.

This clonotype has only a few counts. This chain connects TRBV5-1 to TRBJ2-7; 9 positions agree with TRBD1. The V gene end was trimmed by 7 bases and the J gene end by 1 base; junction bases not matched to a gene: 15. CDR1 SGHRS and CDR2 YFSETQ come from the germline V gene. The CDR3 length is 17 residues. CDR3 nucleotides: TGCGCCAGCGGTACTGGGGGGACAGGGAGGATTTCCTACGAGCAGTACTTC. Encoded protein: CASGTGGTGRISYEQYF.

This clonotype has a handful of counts. The rearrangement uses TRBV5-1 and TRBJ1-5; D is uncertain. This CDR3 is 14 amino acids long. V was pared by 4 bases and J by 0 bases, with 8 bases between. The germline gives CDR1 SGHRS, CDR2 YFSETQ. In DNA, the CDR3 is TGCGCCAGCAGCGACGGGATTAGCAATCAGCCCCAGCATTTT. It yields the protein CASSDGISNQPQHF.

V is TRBV20-1 and J is TRBJ2-7; D might be TRBD2 (5 bases). The germline V gene encodes CDR1 DFQATT and CDR2 SNEGSKA (reference sequence). V lost 0 bases, J lost 0 bases, and 12 bases lay in between. This CDR3 is 15 amino acids long. The CDR3 region has the DNA TGCAGTGCTAGAGATGGAGGAGTTACCTCCTACGAGCAGTACTTC. It yields the protein CSARDGGVTSYEQYF.

This clonotype has more than one count but fewer than ten. V is TRBV6-1 and J is TRBJ2-7; 7 bases match TRBD1. J gave up 0 bases and V 6 bases, and 5 bases lay outside the gene matches. In germline, CDR1 is MNHNS, CDR2 SASEGT. CDR3 length equals 14 residues. The CDR3 region has the DNA TGTGCCAGCAGACGCCGGGACAGCTCCTACGAGCAGTACTTC. The encoded protein is CASRRRDSSYEQYF.

This clonotype was found a few times. This chain connects TRBV18 to TRBJ1-1; D may be TRBD1 (5 bases). The CDR3 consists of 15 residues. Germline CDR1 and CDR2: KGHSH and LQKENI. V lost 3 bases and J lost 4, with 15 bases in between. The chain's CDR3 is CASSPGRVVSTEAFF. CDR3 nucleotide sequence: TGTGCCAGCTCACCGGGGCGGGTCGTTAGCACTGAAGCTTTCTTT.

V usage is TRBV20-1 and J usage is TRBJ2-3, with a tentative D call TRBD2 (5 bases). This CDR3 is built from 16 residues. Germline V gene sequence: CDR1 DFQATT, CDR2 SNEGSKA (reference sequence). V lost 6 bases to trimming and J lost 6 bases, with 25 bases between them. CDR3 DNA sequence: TGCAGTGCCGGGGTTCGGGATTTCCAAGCCTGGGATACGCAGTATTTT. Its translation is CSAGVRDFQAWDTQYF.

Many counts were recorded for this clonotype. The J gene is TRBJ2-5, the V gene TRBV6-2 or TRBV6-3, with D perhaps TRBD2 (5 bases). The CDR3 is made up of 12 amino acids. With 7 bases removed from V and 5 bases from J, the gap between germline ends came to 11 bases. CDR1 and CDR2 from the germline V gene are MNHEY and SVGEGT. The CDR3 loop reads CASKLREETQYF. The CDR3, as DNA: TGTGCCAGCAAACTTAGGGAGGAGACCCAGTACTTC.

The gene calls are TRBV11-2 and TRBJ1-2; 7 nucleotides align to TRBD1. This CDR3 is built from 15 residues. CDR1 is SGHAT, CDR2 FQNNGV, per germline. The V and J ends lost 5 bases and 3 bases, in that order; junction bases with no gene match: 9. This chain's CDR3 is CASSTRQGSDYGYTF. The CDR3 region has the DNA TGTGCCAGCAGCACCCGACAGGGTTCGGACTATGGCTACACCTTC.

Points on this clonotype: A much larger clone sits a single nucleotide away, making a read error possible. V and J are TRBV6-5 and TRBJ1-1; 8 bases are a match to TRBD1. The CDR3 length is 12 residues. Germline CDR1 MNHEY, CDR2 SVGAGI. CDR3 in DNA: TGTGCCGGCAGTTACAGGGGGACTGAAGCTTTCTTT. This sequence encodes CAGSYRGTEAFF.

CDR3 loop: CASSVDAQPFYEQYF. CDR3 DNA: TGTGCCAGCAGCGTAGATGCCCAGCCTTTCTACGAGCAGTACTTC. The chain links TRBV9 to TRBJ2-7; D unresolved. The CDR3 has 15 residues. Germline CDR1 SGDLS, CDR2 YYNGEE. The V end was cut by 0 bases, the J end by 3 bases, with 13 bases between. Full variable domain (outside the CDR3, taken from reference TRBV9 and TRBJ2-7): DSGVTQTPKHLITATGQRVTLRCSPRSGDLSVYWYQQSLDQGLQFLIQYYNGEERAKGNILERFSAQQFPDLHSELNLSSLELGDSALYFCASSVDAQPFYEQYFGPGTRLTVT.

This sequence joins TRBV2 and TRBJ2-5, with 9 bases identical to TRBD2. CDR1 is SNHLY and CDR2 is FYNNEI in the germline V gene. After removal of 6 bases from V and 2 bases from J, the junction contained 19 bases not matched to a gene. This CDR3 has 19 amino acids. In DNA, the CDR3 is TGTGCCAGCAGACCGCACCAGGCTAGCGGGATCGTGGGACAAGAGACCCAGTACTTC. Translating gives CASRPHQASGIVGQETQYF.

This clonotype was detected a few times. The chain couples TRBV12-3 or TRBV12-4 to TRBJ2-7, with 8 bases lining up with TRBD1. The CDR3 sequence is 14 residues long. After removal of 5 bases from V and 2 bases from J, the junction contained 5 bases not matched to a gene. CDR3 loop: CASSPRTGTYEQYF. The CDR3, as DNA: TGTGCCAGCAGTCCTAGGACAGGGACCTACGAGCAGTACTTC.

The rearrangement links TRBV29-1 to TRBJ2-7, with 11 bases matching TRBD2. CDR1 is SQVTM, CDR2 ANQGSEA, per germline. The CDR3 sequence is 12 residues long. After removal of 7 bases from V and 3 bases from J, the junction contained 2 bases not matched to a gene. The CDR3 coding sequence is TGCAGCGGCGGGACTAGCGGCTACGAGCAGTACTTC. Translated: CSGGTSGYEQYF.

The chain employs TRBV20-1 and TRBJ2-7, with unresolved D. Trimming pared 2 bases from V and 2 bases from J, leaving 4 bases between. Germline CDR1 and CDR2: DFQATT and SNEGSKA (reference sequence). The CDR3 is made up of 11 amino acids. The CDR3: CSARPPYEQYF. The CDR3 nucleotides are TGCAGTGCTAGACCCCCCTACGAGCAGTACTTC.

Many counts were recorded for this clonotype. The J gene is TRBJ2-7, the V gene TRBV20-1; a possible D gene is TRBD1 (5 bases). Between the trimmed V and J ends, which lost 8 bases and 0 bases, there was a span of 14 bases. Germline V lookup: CDR1 DFQATT, CDR2 SNEGSKA (reference sequence). CDR3 length: 13 amino acids. The DNA of the CDR3 is TGCAGTCCTATGGGGCAGAACTCCTACGAGCAGTACTTC. Residues: CSPMGQNSYEQYF.

This rearrangement joins TRBV5-1 to TRBJ2-7; D might be TRBD2 (6 bases). Germline-derived CDR1 and CDR2 are SGHRS and YFSETQ. Trimming pared 0 bases from V and 3 bases from J, leaving 16 bases between. The CDR3 totals 16 residues. For the CDR3, the DNA is TGCGCCAGCAGCTTGGCGGGGGTATCAGAGGGCTACGAGCAGTACTTC. Amino acids: CASSLAGVSEGYEQYF.